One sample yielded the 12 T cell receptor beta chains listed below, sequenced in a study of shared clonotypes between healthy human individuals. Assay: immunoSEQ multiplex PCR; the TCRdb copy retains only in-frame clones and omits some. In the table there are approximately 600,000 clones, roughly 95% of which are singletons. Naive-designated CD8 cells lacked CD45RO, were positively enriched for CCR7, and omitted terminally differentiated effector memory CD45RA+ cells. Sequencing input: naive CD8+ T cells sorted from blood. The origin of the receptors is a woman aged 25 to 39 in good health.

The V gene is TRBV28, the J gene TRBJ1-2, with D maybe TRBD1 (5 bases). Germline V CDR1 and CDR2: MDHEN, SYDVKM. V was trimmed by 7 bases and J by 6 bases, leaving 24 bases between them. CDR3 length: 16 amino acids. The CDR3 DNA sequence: TGTGCCAGCACTCCCCCACAGGCCGCTTGGGGCGATGGCTACACCTTC. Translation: CASTPPQAAWGDGYTF.

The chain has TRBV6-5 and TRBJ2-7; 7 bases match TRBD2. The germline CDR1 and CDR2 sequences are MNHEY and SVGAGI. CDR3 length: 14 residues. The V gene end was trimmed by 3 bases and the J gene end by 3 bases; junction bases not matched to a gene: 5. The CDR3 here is CASSYAGVFYEQYF. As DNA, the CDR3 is TGTGCCAGCAGTTATGCGGGAGTATTCTACGAGCAGTACTTC.

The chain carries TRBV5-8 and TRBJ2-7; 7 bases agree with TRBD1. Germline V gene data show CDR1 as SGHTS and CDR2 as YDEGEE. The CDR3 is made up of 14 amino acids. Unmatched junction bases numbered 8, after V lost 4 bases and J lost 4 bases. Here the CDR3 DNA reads TGTGCCAGCAGCCGTACAGGGGTAGTATACGAGCAGTACTTC. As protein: CASSRTGVVYEQYF. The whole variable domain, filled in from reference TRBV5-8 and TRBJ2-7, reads EAGVTQSPTHLIKTRGQQATLRCSPISGHTSVYWYQQALGLGLQFLLWYDEGEERNRGNFPPRFSGRQFPNYSSELNVNALELEDSALYLCASSRTGVVYEQYFGPGTRLTVT.

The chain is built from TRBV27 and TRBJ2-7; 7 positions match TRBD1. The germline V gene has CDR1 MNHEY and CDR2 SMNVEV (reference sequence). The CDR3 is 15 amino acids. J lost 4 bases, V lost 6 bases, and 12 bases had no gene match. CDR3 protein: CASRSSWDRPYEQYF. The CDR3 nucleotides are TGTGCCAGCAGGTCCTCATGGGACAGACCATACGAGCAGTACTTC.

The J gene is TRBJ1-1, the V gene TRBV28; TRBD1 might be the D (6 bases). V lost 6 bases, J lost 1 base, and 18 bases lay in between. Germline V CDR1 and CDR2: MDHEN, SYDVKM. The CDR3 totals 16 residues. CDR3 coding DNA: TGTGCCAGCAGACAATCTCCTTCGACAGGGAACACTGAAGCTTTCTTT. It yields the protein CASRQSPSTGNTEAFF.

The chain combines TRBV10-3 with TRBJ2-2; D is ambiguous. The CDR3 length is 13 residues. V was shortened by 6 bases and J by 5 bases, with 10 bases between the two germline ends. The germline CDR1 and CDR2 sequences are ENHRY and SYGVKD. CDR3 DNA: TGTGCCATCAGGCTTCTGGCAACCGGGGAGCTGTTTTTT. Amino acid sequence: CAIRLLATGELFF.

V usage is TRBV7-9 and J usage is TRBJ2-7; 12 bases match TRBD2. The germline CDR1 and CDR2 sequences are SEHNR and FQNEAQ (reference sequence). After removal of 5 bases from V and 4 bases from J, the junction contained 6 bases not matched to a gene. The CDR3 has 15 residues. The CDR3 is CASSKTSGREYEQYF. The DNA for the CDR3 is TGTGCCAGCAGCAAGACTAGCGGGAGAGAATACGAGCAGTACTTC.

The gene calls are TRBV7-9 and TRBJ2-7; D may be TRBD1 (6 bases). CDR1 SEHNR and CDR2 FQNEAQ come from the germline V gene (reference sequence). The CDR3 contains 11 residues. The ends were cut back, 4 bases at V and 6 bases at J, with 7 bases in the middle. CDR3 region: CASSSDSEQYF. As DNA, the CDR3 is TGTGCCAGCAGCTCGGACAGCGAGCAGTACTTC.

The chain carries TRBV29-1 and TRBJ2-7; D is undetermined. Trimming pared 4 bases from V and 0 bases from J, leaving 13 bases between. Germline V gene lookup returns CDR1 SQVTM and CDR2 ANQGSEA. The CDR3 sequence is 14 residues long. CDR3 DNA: TGCAGCGTTGGAGGTGGCAGTGCCTCCTACGAGCAGTACTTC. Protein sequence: CSVGGGSASYEQYF.

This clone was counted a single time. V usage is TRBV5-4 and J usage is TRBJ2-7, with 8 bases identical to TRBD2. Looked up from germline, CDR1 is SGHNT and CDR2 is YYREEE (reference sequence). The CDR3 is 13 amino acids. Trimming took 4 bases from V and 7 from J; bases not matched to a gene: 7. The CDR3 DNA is TGTGCCAGCAGCCGGGAGGGGAGTCTTGAGCAGTACTTC. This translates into CASSREGSLEQYF.

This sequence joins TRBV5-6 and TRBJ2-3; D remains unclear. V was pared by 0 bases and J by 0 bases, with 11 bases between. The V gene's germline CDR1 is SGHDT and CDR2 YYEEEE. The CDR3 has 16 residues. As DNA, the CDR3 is TGTGCCAGCAGCTTGGGAGCTTCTCTTAGCACAGATACGCAGTATTTT. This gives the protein CASSLGASLSTDTQYF.

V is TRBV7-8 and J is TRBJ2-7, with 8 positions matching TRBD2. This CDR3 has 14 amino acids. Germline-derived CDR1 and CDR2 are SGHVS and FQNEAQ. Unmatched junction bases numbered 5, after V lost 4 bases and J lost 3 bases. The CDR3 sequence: CASSSGLEFYEQYF. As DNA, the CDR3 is TGTGCCAGCAGCTCGGGACTAGAGTTCTACGAGCAGTACTTC. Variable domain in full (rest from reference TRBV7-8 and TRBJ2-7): GAGVSQSPRYKVAKRGQDVALRCDPISGHVSLFWYQQALGQGPEFLTYFQNEAQLDKSGLPSDRFFAERPEGSVSTLKIQRTQQEDSAVYLCASSSGLEFYEQYFGPGTRLTVT.